The 8 T cell receptor beta chains in this list originate from one sample, sequenced in a study of radiotherapy plus CTLA-4 blockade in lung cancer. The table came from immunoSEQ multiplex PCR; TCRdb's copy has only in-frame clones and leaves some out. Of around 99,000 clones listed, almost 90% are singletons. The material was peripheral blood, obtained from a patient treated with radiotherapy plus ipilimumab. The receptor source for this set is a human donor with non-small cell lung cancer that progressed on radiotherapy plus ipilimumab.

The genes are TRBV4-1 and TRBJ1-5, with D uncertain. The CDR3 has 14 residues. Trimming cost V 5 bases and J 6 bases, with 14 bases left between them. In germline, CDR1 is MGHRA, CDR2 YSYEKL. The CDR3 here is CASSSPDGIQPQHF. The CDR3 nucleotides read TGCGCCAGCAGCTCCCCCGACGGAATTCAGCCCCAGCATTTT.

The chain links TRBV9 to TRBJ1-1, with no clear D. Germline-derived CDR1 and CDR2 are SGDLS and YYNGEE. The CDR3 covers 16 residues. V lost 2 bases, J lost 0 bases, and 14 bases lay in between. The CDR3 DNA reads TGTGCCAGCAGCGTCAGTCCTTGGGTAATGAACACTGAAGCTTTCTTT. Protein product: CASSVSPWVMNTEAFF.

The J gene is TRBJ2-7, the V gene TRBV4-2, with TRBD2 identical over 13 bases. Germline CDR1 reads LGHNA; CDR2 reads YNFKEQ. V gave up 2 bases and J gave up 5 bases; unmatched junction bases: 12. The CDR3 has 18 residues. For the CDR3, the DNA is TGTGCCAGCAGCCAAAGGGGCGGACTAGCGGGAGTTCCCCACGAGCAGTACTTC. Protein sequence: CASSQRGGLAGVPHEQYF.

The chain employs TRBV21-1 and TRBJ1-2. TRBV21-1 is shown as a pseudogene. The CDR3 runs to 12 residues. The CDR3 region is CASSKRGRGYTF. The CDR3 region has the DNA TGTGCCAGCAGCAAGCGGGGCCGGGGCTACACCTTC.

This clone was recorded once. This chain joins TRBV6-4 and TRBJ2-3; D is undetermined. Trimming stripped 0 bases from V and 1 base from J, with 11 bases between. Germline values: CDR1 MRHNA, CDR2 SNTAGT. The CDR3 extends over 16 amino acids. CDR3 loop: CASSDSMAPGTDTQYF. CDR3 DNA: TGTGCCAGCAGTGACTCGATGGCCCCGGGCACAGATACGCAGTATTTT.

V usage is TRBV2 and J usage is TRBJ2-3, with 16 positions matching TRBD2. V was pared by 6 bases and J by 1 base, with 4 bases of the junction left unmatched. Germline loops: CDR1 SNHLY, CDR2 FYNNEI. CDR3 length equals 17 residues. In DNA form, the CDR3 reads TGTGCCAGCAGAGTGGGACTAGCGGGGGGGGGCACAGATACGCAGTATTTT. It encodes CASRVGLAGGGTDTQYF. Variable domain in full (rest from reference TRBV2 and TRBJ2-3): EPEVTQTPSHQVTQMGQEVILRCVPISNHLYFYWYRQILGQKVEFLVSFYNNEISEKSEIFDDQFSVERPDGSNFTLKIRSTKLEDSAMYFCASRVGLAGGGTDTQYFGPGTRLTVL.

The V gene is TRBV5-6, the J gene TRBJ2-7; the D is unclear. V was clipped by 3 bases and J by 0 bases, with 7 bases between them. The CDR3 is 13 residues long. Germline V lookup: CDR1 SGHDT, CDR2 YYEEEE. The CDR3, as DNA: TGTGCCAGCAGCTGGACCCGCTCCTACGAGCAGTACTTC. Residues: CASSWTRSYEQYF.

This chain joins TRBV6-6 and TRBJ2-5; D is perhaps TRBD1 (6 bases). Germline V lookup: CDR1 MNHNY, CDR2 SVGAGI (reference sequence). V was clipped by 6 bases and J by 5 bases, with 13 bases between them. This CDR3 comprises 13 residues. The CDR3 protein is CASSPQGRETQYF. The CDR3 DNA is TGTGCCAGCAGCCCACAGGGCCGGGAGACCCAGTACTTC.